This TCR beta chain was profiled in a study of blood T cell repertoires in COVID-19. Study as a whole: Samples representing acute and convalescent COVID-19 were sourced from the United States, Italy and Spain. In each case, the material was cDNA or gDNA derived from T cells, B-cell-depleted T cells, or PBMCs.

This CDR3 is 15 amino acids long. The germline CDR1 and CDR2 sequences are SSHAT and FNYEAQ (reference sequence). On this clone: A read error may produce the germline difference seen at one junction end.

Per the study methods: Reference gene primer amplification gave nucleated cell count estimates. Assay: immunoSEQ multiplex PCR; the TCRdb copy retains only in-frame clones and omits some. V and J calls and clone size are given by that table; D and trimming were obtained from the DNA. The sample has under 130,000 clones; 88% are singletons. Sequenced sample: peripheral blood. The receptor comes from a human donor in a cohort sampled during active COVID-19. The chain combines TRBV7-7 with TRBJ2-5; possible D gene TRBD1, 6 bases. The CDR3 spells CASSSRWNRDETQYF. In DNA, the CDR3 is TGTGCTAGCAGCTCTAGGTGGAACAGGGACGAGACCCAGTACTTC. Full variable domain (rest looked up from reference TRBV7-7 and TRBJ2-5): GAGVSQSPRYKVTKRGQDVTLRCDPISSHATLYWYQQALGQGPEFLTYFNYEAQPDKSGLPSDRFSAERPEGSISTLTIQRTEQRDSAMYRCASSSRWNRDETQYFGPGTRLLVL.